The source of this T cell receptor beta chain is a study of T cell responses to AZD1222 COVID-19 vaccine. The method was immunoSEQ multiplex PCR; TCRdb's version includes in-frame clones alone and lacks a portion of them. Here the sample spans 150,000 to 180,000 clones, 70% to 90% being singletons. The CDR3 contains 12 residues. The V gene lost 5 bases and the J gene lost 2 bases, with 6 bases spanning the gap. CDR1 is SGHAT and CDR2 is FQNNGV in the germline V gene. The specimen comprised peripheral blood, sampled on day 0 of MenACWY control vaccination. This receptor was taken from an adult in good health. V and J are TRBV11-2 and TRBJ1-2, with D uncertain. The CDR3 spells CASSHENYGYTF. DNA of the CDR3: TGTGCCAGCAGCCACGAAAACTATGGCTACACCTTC.